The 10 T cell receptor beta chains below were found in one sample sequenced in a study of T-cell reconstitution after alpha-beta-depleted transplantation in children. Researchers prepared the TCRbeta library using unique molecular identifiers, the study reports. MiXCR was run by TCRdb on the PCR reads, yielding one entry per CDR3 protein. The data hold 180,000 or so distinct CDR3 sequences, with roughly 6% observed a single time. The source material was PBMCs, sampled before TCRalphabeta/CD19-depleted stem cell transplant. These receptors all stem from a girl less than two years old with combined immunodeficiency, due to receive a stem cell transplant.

The CDR3: CASSMGTTGSYNPIPYNEQFF. CDR3 in DNA: TGTGCCAGTAGTATGGGGACGACAGGCTCTTACAACCCCATACCCTACAATGAGCAGTTCTTC. V and J are TRBV19 and TRBJ2-1; D may be TRBD1 (6 bases). Germline V gene lookup returns CDR1 LNHDA and CDR2 SQIVND (reference sequence). The CDR3 is 21 amino acids. Between the trimmed V and J ends, which lost 3 bases and 2 bases, there was a span of 29 bases.

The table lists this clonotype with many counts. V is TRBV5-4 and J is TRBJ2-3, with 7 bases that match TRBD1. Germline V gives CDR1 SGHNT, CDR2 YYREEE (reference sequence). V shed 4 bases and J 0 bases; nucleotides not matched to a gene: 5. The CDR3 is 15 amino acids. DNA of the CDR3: TGTGCCAGCAGCCCGGGGACAGTTAGCACAGATACGCAGTATTTT. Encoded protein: CASSPGTVSTDTQYF.

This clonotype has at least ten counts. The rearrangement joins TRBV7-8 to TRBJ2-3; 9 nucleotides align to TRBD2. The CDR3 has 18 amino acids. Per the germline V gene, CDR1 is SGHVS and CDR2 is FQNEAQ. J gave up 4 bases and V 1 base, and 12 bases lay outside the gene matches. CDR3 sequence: CASSLVVLAGVGADTQYF. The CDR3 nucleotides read TGTGCCAGCAGCTTAGTTGTTTTAGCGGGAGTGGGTGCAGATACGCAGTATTTT.

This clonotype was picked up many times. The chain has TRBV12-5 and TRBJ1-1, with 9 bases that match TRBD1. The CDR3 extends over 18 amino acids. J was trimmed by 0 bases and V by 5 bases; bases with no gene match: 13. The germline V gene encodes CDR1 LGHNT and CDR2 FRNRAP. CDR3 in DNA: TGTGCTAGTGGTCCTGAAGGGACAGGGTATCGGATGAACACTGAAGCTTTCTTT. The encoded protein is CASGPEGTGYRMNTEAFF.

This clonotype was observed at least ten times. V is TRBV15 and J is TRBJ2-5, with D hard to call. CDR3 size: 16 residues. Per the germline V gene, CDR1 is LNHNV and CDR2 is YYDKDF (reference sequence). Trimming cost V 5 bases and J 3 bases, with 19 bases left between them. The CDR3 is CATSPGWIESEETQYF. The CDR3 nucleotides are TGTGCCACCAGCCCCGGGTGGATAGAGTCTGAAGAGACCCAGTACTTC.

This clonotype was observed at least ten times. In nucleotides, the CDR3 is TGTGCCAGCAGTGAATTGGTAGCGGGGGTTTCCTACAATGAGCAGTTCTTC. Translated, it gives CASSELVAGVSYNEQFF. The chain carries TRBV25-1 and TRBJ2-1, with 9 positions matching TRBD2. With 1 base clipped from V and 1 base from J, the junction kept 5 bases outside the gene matches. There are 17 residues in the CDR3. CDR1 is MGHDK and CDR2 is SYGVNS in the germline V gene.

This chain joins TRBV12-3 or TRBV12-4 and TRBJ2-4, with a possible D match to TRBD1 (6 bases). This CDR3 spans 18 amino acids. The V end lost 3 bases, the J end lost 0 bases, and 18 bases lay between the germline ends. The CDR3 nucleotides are TGTGCCAGCAGTTTCTGGGGGCAGGATGGATTAGCCAAAAACATTCAGTACTTC. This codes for CASSFWGQDGLAKNIQYF.

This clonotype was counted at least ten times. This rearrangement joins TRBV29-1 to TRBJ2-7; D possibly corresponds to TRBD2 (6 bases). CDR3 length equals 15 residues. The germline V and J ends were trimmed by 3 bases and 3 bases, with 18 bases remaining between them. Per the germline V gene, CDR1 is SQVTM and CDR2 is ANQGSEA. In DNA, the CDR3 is TGCAGCGTTGAGTATTCTCTGGAGGGAAGCTACGAGCAGTACTTC. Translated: CSVEYSLEGSYEQYF.

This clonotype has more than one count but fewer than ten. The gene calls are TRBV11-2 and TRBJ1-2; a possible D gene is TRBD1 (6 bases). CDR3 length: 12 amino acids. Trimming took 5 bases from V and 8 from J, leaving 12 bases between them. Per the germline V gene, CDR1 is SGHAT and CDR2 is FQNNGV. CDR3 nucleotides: TGTGCCAGCAGCACCGACGGGGGCGGCTACACCTTC. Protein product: CASSTDGGGYTF.

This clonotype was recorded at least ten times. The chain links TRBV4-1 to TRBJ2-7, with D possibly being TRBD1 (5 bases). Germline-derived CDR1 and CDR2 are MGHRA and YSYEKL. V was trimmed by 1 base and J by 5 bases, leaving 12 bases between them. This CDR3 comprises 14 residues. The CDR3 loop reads CASSQGRSGNEQYF. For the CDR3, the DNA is TGCGCCAGCAGCCAAGGTCGATCAGGGAACGAGCAGTACTTC.